This TCR beta chain was observed in a study of blood T cell repertoires in COVID-19. Only in-frame clones appear in the TCRdb table, and some are missing; sequencing was by immunoSEQ multiplex PCR. The repertoire consists of around 700,000 clones, with 85% to 90% occurring once and the leading ten covering roughly 0.25%. This clone was detected ten times or more. The V segment lost 0 bases and the J segment 3 bases; nucleotides outside the gene matches: 1. This CDR3 has 15 residues. Per the germline V gene, CDR1 is MNHEY and CDR2 is SVGEGT. This TCR was recovered from a young woman with acute or convalescent COVID-19. Sequencing used peripheral blood. V and J are TRBV6-2 or TRBV6-3 and TRBJ2-7; 11 bases are shared with TRBD1. CDR3 nucleotide sequence: TGTGCCAGCAGTTACTCCGGGACAGGGGGCTACGAGCAGTACTTC. Translation gives CASSYSGTGGYEQYF.